This entry lists 4 T cell receptor beta chains sequenced from one sample in a study of blood T cell repertoires in COVID-19. Sequenced by immunoSEQ multiplex PCR; TCRdb stores in-frame clones only, minus some. This sample has approximately 220,000 clones, with around 84% found just once. Sequencing was performed on PBMCs or T cells enriched from blood (not recorded which). These receptors originate from a man aged 35 to 55 who had recovered from COVID-19.

This chain connects TRBV23-1 to TRBJ1-2; D is unresolved. TRBV23-1 is treated as an ORF (open reading frame) with a function not yet certain. Trimming stripped 0 bases from V and 3 bases from J, with 20 bases between. The CDR3 length is 18 residues. The CDR3 DNA follows: TGCGCCAGCAGTCAATCGCTTCTTCTCCGAGACAAGGACTATGGCTACACCTTC. Its translation: CASSQSLLLRDKDYGYTF.

The rearrangement joins TRBV28 to TRBJ1-3, with D perhaps matching TRBD1 (6 bases). This CDR3 is built from 16 residues. CDR1 is MDHEN and CDR2 is SYDVKM in the germline V gene. The ends were cut back, 4 bases at V and 8 bases at J, with 21 bases in the middle. In nucleotides, the CDR3 is TGTGCCAGCAGTTCCCCTACGGGCAGGGGCAGGGACACCATATATTTT. Protein: CASSSPTGRGRDTIYF.

This clone is medium-sized. CDR3 sequence (DNA): TGTGCCAGCAGTTCGACTAGCGCCACAGATACGCAGTATTTT. It encodes CASSSTSATDTQYF. J is TRBJ2-3 and V is TRBV6-2 or TRBV6-3; 8 bases align to TRBD2. V dropped 4 bases and J dropped 2; count of bases not matched to a gene: 2. This CDR3 region has 14 residues. Germline V gives CDR1 MNHEY, CDR2 SVGEGT.

This clone was seen a single time. V and J are TRBV30 and TRBJ1-1; no clear D. From germline, CDR1 is GTSNPN and CDR2 SVGIG (reference sequence). V was pared by 4 bases and J by 1 base, with 10 bases between. The CDR3 has 13 amino acids. The CDR3 bases are TGTGCCTGGAAGGAGTCGAGGAACACTGAAGCTTTCTTT. It codes for CAWKESRNTEAFF.